This record looks at one TCR beta chain sequence and its context. Its matching antigen is unknown. CDR1 LNHDA and CDR2 SQIVND come from the germline V gene (reference sequence). Trimming left V 2 bases short and J 2 bases short, with 13 bases between. The CDR3 loop spans 15 amino acids. Produced via immunoSEQ multiplex PCR; TCRdb's table is partial and in-frame only. The sample records approximately 470 clones, roughly 21% being singletons. This entry belongs to a study of tumour-infiltrating T cells in Burkitt lymphoma. Study overall: This cohort included all epidemiological subtypes of Burkitt lymphoma. Overall and progression-free survival were predicted by productive clonality.

Study-wide results and caveats: Many Burkitt lymphoma patients shared several public clonotypes.

This clonotype was sampled from a human donor with Burkitt lymphoma. The V and J genes are TRBV19 and TRBJ2-7; possible D gene TRBD2, 5 bases. Sequencing input: tumor tissue. CDR3 DNA sequence: TGTGCCAGTAGTATAAGTAAGAGGGCGGCCTACGAGCAGTACTTC. It is translated as CASSISKRAAYEQYF.